The T cell receptor (beta chain) under discussion was sequenced for a study of blood T cell repertoires in COVID-19. Libraries were prepared by immunoSEQ multiplex PCR; TCRdb keeps only in-frame clonotypes and omits some of them. The repertoire holds about 370,000 clones, around 91% seen once, with about 1% in the top ten. The germline gives CDR1 LGHDT, CDR2 YNNKEL (reference sequence). Trimming took 2 bases from V and 8 from J, leaving 12 bases between them. The CDR3 consists of 13 residues. The chain recombines TRBV3-1 (or the pseudogene TRBV3-2) with TRBJ1-2; D possibly corresponds to TRBD1 (6 bases). Input material: PBMCs or T cells enriched from blood (not recorded which). The origin of this receptor is a man aged 18 to 29 who had recovered from COVID-19. The DNA for the CDR3 is TGTGCCAGCAGCCAACGGGGGGCGGAAGGCTACACCTTC. Translating it yields CASSQRGAEGYTF.